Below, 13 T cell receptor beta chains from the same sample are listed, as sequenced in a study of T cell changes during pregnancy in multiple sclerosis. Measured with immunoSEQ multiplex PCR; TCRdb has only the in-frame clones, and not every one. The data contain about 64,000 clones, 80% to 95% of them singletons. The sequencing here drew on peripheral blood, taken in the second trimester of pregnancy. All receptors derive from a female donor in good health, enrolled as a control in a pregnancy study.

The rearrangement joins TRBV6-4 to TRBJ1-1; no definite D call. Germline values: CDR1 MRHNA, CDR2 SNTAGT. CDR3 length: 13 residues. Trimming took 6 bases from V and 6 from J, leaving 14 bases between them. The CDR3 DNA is TGTGCCAGCAGCGGACCCGGAGGAGCTGAAGCTTTCTTT. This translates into CASSGPGGAEAFF.

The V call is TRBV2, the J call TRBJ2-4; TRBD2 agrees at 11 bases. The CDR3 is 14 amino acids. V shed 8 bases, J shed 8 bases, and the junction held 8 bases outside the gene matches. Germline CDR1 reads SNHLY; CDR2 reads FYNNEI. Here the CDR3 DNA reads TGTGCCAGCTCTGCTACTAGCGGGGGTGACATTCAGTACTTC. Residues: CASSATSGGDIQYF. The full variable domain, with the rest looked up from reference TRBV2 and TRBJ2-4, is EPEVTQTPSHQVTQMGQEVILRCVPISNHLYFYWYRQILGQKVEFLVSFYNNEISEKSEIFDDQFSVERPDGSNFTLKIRSTKLEDSAMYFCASSATSGGDIQYFGAGTRLSVL.

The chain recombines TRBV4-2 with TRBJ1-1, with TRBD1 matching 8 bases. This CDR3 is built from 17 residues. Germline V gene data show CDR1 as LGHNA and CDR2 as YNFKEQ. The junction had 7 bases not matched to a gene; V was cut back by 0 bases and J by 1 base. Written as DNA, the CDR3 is TGTGCCAGCAGCCAAGACCCACAGGGGGGGTGGAACACTGAAGCTTTCTTT. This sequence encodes CASSQDPQGGWNTEAFF.

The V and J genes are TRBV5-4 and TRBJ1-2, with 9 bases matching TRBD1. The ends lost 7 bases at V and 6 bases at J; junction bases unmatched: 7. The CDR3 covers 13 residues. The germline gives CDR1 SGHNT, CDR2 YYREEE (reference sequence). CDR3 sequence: CASGGQGRDGYTF. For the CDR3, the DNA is TGTGCCAGCGGGGGACAGGGCCGAGATGGCTACACCTTC.

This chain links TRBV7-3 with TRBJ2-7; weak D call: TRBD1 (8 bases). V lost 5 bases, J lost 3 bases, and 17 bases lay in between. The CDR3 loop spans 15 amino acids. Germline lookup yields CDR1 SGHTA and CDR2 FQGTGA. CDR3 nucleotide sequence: TGTGCCAGCAGCCGCGACAGGGGAGGGGTCTACGAGCAGTACTTC. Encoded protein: CASSRDRGGVYEQYF.

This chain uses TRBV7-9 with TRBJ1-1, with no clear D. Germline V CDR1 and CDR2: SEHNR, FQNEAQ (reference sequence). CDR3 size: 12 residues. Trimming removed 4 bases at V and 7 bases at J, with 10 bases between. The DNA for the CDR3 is TGTGCCAGCAGCTCCCTCCCTAGTGAAGCTTTCTTT. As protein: CASSSLPSEAFF.

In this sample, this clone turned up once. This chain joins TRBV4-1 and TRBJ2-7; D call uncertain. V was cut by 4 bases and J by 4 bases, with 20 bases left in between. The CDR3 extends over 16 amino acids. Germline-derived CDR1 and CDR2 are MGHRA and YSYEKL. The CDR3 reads CASSLRLDGFTYEQYF. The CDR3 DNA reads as TGCGCCAGCAGCCTCAGACTGGATGGTTTTACATACGAGCAGTACTTC.

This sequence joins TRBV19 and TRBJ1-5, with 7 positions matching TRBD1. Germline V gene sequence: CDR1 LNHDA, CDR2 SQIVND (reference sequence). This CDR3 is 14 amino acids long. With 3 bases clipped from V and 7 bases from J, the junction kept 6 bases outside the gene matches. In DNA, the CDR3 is TGTGCCAGTAGTATTAAGGGGGCTGGACAGCCCCAGCATTTT. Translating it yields CASSIKGAGQPQHF.

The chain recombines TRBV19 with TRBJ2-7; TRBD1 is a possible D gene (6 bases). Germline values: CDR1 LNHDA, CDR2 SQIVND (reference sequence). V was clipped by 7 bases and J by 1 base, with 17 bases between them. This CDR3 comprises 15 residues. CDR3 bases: TGTGCCAGTACCCCGGGGACACATCCGTCCTACGAGCAGTACTTC. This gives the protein CASTPGTHPSYEQYF.

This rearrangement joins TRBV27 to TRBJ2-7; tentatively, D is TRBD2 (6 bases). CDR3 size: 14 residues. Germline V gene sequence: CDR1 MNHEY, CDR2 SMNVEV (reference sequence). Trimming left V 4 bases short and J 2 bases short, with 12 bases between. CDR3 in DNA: TGTGCCAGCAGTTGGGGGGTGGGCCCCTACGAGCAGTACTTC. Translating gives CASSWGVGPYEQYF.

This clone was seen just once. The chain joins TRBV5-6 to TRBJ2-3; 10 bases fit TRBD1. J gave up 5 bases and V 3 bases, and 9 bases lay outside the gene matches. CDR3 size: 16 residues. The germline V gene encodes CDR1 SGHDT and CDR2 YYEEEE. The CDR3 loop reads CASSYLGQGVGDTQYF. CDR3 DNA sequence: TGTGCCAGCAGCTACCTAGGACAGGGGGTAGGAGATACGCAGTATTTT.

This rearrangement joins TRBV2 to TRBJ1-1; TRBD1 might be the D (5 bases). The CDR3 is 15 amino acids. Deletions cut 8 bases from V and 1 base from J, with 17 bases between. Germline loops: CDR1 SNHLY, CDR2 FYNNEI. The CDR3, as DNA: TGTGCCAGCCCCAGGGAAGGAATTCCGAACACTGAAGCTTTCTTT. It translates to CASPREGIPNTEAFF. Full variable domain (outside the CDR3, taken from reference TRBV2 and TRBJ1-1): EPEVTQTPSHQVTQMGQEVILRCVPISNHLYFYWYRQILGQKVEFLVSFYNNEISEKSEIFDDQFSVERPDGSNFTLKIRSTKLEDSAMYFCASPREGIPNTEAFFGQGTRLTVV.

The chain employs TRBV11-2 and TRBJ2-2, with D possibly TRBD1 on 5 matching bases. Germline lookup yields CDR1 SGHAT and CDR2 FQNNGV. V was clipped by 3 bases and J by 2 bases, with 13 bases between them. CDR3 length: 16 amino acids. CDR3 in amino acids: CASSFLLQGNTGELFF. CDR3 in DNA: TGTGCCAGCAGCTTCCTACTCCAGGGCAACACCGGGGAGCTGTTTTTT. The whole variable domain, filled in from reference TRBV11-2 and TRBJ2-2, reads EAGVAQSPRYKIIEKRQSVAFWCNPISGHATLYWYQQILGQGPKLLIQFQNNGVVDDSQLPKDRFSAERLKGVDSTLKIQPAKLEDSAVYLCASSFLLQGNTGELFFGEGSRLTVL.